This is a list of T cell receptor beta chains from one sample in a study of regulatory T cells in long-lasting Graves disease. TCRdb reprocessed the multiplex PCR reads with MiXCR, giving one entry per CDR3 protein. The data hold about 460,000 distinct CDR3 sequences, with approximately 22% observed a single time. The sample here was peripheral blood mononuclear cells (PBMCs), taken when the disease was refractory, from a patient treated with antithyroid drugs. The source is a female donor with Graves disease. Each CDR3 is given with its conserved first and last residue. D genes are given only for firm matches. Clone size appears in some rows only: once, few, many, or a class for an expanded clone.

clone_size,v_call,d_call,j_call,cdr3_nt,cdr3_aa
.,TRBV7-3,.,TRBJ2-6,TGTGCCAGCAGGAACCCCGGGACGGCTTTCTTTTCTGGGGCCAACGTCCTGACTTTC,CASRNPGTAFFSGANVLTF
many,TRBV28,.,TRBJ2-7,TGTGCCAGCAGTTGGGGGTCCTACGAGCAGTACTTC,CASSWGSYEQYF
many,TRBV20-1,TRBD2,TRBJ2-7,TGCAGTGTTAACCCGGGACTAGCAAAACTGTACGAGCAGTACTTC,CSVNPGLAKLYEQYF
.,TRBV7-9,TRBD1,TRBJ1-2,TGTGCCAGCAGCTACTTCGGACAGGGCAGCTATGGCTACACCTTC,CASSYFGQGSYGYTF
many,TRBV28,TRBD1,TRBJ1-4,TGTGCCAGCAGTTCCCGGGACAGGGATGCAACTAATGAAAAACTGTTTTTT,CASSSRDRDATNEKLFF
many,TRBV27,TRBD2,TRBJ2-7,TGTGCCAGCAGTTTATATCGGGAGGGATACGAGCAGTACTTC,CASSLYREGYEQYF
.,TRBV10-3,TRBD1,TRBJ2-7,TGTGCCACCGGACAGGGGGGGGACCTTGGGTACGAGCAGTACTTC,CATGQGGDLGYEQYF
.,TRBV18,.,TRBJ2-4,TGTGCCAGCTCACCCGTGACCGGGACAGCCAAAAACATTCAGTACTTC,CASSPVTGTAKNIQYF
many,TRBV12-3/TRBV12-4,.,TRBJ1-2,TGTGCCAGCAGCCCCGTGGGGGATTATGGCTACACCTTC,CASSPVGDYGYTF
.,TRBV30,.,TRBJ1-5,TGTGCCTGGAGCTCCGGAAGGGGTCAGCCCCAGCATTTT,CAWSSGRGQPQHF
many,TRBV20-1,TRBD1,TRBJ1-1,TGCAGTGCCGTTCCACAGGGGGTTACCACTGAAGCTTTCTTT,CSAVPQGVTTEAFF
few,TRBV20-1,.,TRBJ2-7,TGCAGTGCCGAGAAATACGAGCAGTACTTC,CSAEKYEQYF
few,TRBV7-9,TRBD1,TRBJ1-2,TGTGCCAGCAGCTTAAAGTTTGGACAGGGAGACTATGGCTACACCTTC,CASSLKFGQGDYGYTF
.,TRBV4-1,.,TRBJ1-3,TGCGCCAGCAGCCAAGGAGCTATGACGCAGGGGTCTGGAAACACCATATATTTT,CASSQGAMTQGSGNTIYF
many,TRBV11-2,.,TRBJ2-2,TGTGCCAGCAGCTCTCGGGGGGCCGCGGGTACCGGGGAGCTGTTTTTT,CASSSRGAAGTGELFF
many,TRBV6-1,.,TRBJ1-5,TGTGCCAGCCAAGGACAAGATAGAAATCAGCCCCAGCATTTT,CASQGQDRNQPQHF
.,TRBV6-5,.,TRBJ2-1,TGTGCCAGCAGCTTACTAGGCCGGTATGAGCAGTTCTTC,CASSLLGRYEQFF
many,TRBV27,TRBD2,TRBJ2-2,TGTGCCAGCAGCCTTACGGGACTAGCGGGAGACACCGGGGAGCTGTTTTTT,CASSLTGLAGDTGELFF
.,TRBV20-1,.,TRBJ2-7,TGCAGTGCTGGAGGTCTCGCCCGGCTAAGCTCCTACGAGCAGTACTTC,CSAGGLARLSSYEQYF
.,TRBV3-1,.,TRBJ2-2,TGTGCCAGCAGCCCCCCGTGGGTGAGCGACACCGGGGAGCTGTTTTTT,CASSPPWVSDTGELFF
many,TRBV20-1,.,TRBJ2-5,TGCAGGGCCTCACTTGCTCAAGAGACCCAGTACTTC,CRASLAQETQYF
many,TRBV6-2/TRBV6-3,TRBD1,TRBJ1-2,TGTGCCAGCAGTTACTTCGAGGGGGCAAGTGGCTACACCTTC,CASSYFEGASGYTF